This T cell receptor (beta chain) derives from a study of shared clonotypes between healthy human individuals. Profiling relied on immunoSEQ multiplex PCR, and the TCRdb table lists in-frame clones only, not all of them. The sample carries about 1.5 million clones, approximately 98% recorded once. Losses at the gene ends were 6 bases for V and 5 bases for J; bases not matched to a gene: 11. CDR1 SGHVS and CDR2 FNYEAQ come from the germline V gene. This CDR3 is 15 amino acids long. Study results and caveats: Only blood was sampled, and tissue TCR repertoires likely differ from blood ones.

Details on this clone: Antigen specificity is unknown.

The receptor was derived from a man in his thirties or forties in good health. The sequencing input was naive CD4+ T cells sorted from blood. Described subset: CD45RA+ positively selected. The J gene is TRBJ2-5, the V gene TRBV7-6, with 8 nucleotides matching TRBD2. CDR3 sequence reads: CASSQRLAGGETQYF. The CDR3 DNA sequence: TGTGCCAGCAGTCAACGGCTAGCGGGTGGGGAGACCCAGTACTTC.